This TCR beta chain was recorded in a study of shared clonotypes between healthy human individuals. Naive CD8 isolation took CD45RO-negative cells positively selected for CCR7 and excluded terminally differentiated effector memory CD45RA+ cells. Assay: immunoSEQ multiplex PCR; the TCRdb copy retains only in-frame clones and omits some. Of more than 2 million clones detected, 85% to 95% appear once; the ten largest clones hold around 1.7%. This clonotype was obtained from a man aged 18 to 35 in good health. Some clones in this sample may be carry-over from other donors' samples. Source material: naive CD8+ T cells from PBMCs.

CDR3 nucleotides: TGCAGCGTTGTGGGGCAGTTCCGCGAGCAGTACTTC. Protein product: CSVVGQFREQYF. The V and J genes are TRBV29-1 and TRBJ2-7, with D perhaps TRBD1 (5 bases). The CDR3 contains 12 residues. Trimming cost V 4 bases and J 6 bases, with 13 bases left between them. Germline loops: CDR1 SQVTM, CDR2 ANQGSEA.